This entry describes one T cell receptor beta chain. What it binds is not known. The entry originates in a study of chemoradiotherapy in HPV16-positive cancers. Whole-study results and caveats: Only two HPV16-positive patients supplied the functional HPV-specificity definition. In HPV16-positive patients, HPV-responsive T-cell expansion tracked better recurrence-free survival.

V was trimmed by 2 bases and J by 0 bases, leaving 13 bases between them. Per the germline V gene, CDR1 is GTSNPN and CDR2 is SVGIG (reference sequence). The CDR3 totals 15 residues. Profiling relied on immunoSEQ multiplex PCR, and the TCRdb table lists in-frame clones only, not all of them. The data contain 30,000 to 50,000 clones, around 76% of them singletons. The sequence derives from a human donor with HPV-associated anogenital cancer. The chain has TRBV30 and TRBJ1-1; D may be TRBD1 (6 bases). This sample comprised blood, obtained from a patient who underwent chemoradiotherapy. The CDR3 nucleotides are TGTGCCTGGAGTCTCCCAGACAGGATGAACACTGAAGCTTTCTTT. Amino acids: CAWSLPDRMNTEAFF. Complete variable domain (other parts from reference TRBV30 and TRBJ1-1): SQTIHQWPATLVQPVGSPLSLECTVEGTSNPNLYWYRQAAGRGLQLLFYSVGIGQISSEVPQNLSASRPQDRQFILSSKKLLLSDSGFYLCAWSLPDRMNTEAFFGQGTRLTVV.